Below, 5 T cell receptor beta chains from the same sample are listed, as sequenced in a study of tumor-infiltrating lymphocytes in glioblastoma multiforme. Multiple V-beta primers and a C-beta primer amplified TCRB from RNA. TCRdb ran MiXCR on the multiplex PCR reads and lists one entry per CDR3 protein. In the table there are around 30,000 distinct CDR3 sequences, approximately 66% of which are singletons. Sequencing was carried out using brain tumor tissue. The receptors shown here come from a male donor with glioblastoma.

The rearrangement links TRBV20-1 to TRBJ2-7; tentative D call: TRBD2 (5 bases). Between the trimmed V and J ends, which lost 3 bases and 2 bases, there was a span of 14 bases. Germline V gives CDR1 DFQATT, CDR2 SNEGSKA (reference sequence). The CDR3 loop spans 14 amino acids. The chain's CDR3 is CSARTSGRAYEQYF. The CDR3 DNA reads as TGCAGTGCTAGGACCAGCGGAAGGGCCTACGAGCAGTACTTC.

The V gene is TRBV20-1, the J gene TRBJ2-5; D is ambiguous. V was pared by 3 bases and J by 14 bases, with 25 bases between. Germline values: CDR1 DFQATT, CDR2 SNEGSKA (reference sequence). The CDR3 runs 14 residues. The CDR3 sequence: CSASAVGFQETRYF. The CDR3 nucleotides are TGCAGTGCTAGTGCTGTCGGCTTCCAAGAGACCCGATACTTC.

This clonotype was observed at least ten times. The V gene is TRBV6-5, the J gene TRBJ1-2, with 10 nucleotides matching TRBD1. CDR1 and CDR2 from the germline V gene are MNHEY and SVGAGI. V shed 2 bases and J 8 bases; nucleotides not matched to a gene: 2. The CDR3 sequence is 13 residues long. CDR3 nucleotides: TGTGCCAGCAGTTACGACAGGGGGCGCGGCTACACCTTC. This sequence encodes CASSYDRGRGYTF.

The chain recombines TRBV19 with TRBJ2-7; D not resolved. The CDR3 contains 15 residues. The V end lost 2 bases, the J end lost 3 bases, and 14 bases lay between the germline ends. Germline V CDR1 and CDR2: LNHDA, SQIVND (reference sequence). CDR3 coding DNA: TGTGCCAGTAGTATAATCTTGGGCGGTTACTACGAGCAGTACTTC. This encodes CASSIILGGYYEQYF.

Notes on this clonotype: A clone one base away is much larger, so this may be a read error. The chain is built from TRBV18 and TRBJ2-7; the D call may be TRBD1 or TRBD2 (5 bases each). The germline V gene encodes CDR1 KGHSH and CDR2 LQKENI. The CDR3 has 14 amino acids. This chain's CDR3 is CASSPPSGLGEQHF. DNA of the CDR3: TGTGCCAGCTCACCACCGTCGGGTTTGGGGGAGCAGCACTTC.